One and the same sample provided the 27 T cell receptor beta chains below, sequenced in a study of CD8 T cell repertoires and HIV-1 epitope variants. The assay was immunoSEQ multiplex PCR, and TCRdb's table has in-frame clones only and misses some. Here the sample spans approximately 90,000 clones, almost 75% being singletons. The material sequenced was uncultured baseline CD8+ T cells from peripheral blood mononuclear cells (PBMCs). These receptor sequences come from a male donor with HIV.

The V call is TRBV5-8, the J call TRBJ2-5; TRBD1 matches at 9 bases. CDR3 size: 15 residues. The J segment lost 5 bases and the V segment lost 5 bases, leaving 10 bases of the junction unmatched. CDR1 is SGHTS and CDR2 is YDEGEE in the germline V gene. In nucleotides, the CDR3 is TGTGCCAGCAGTTCAAGGACAGGGGTGTTGGAGACCCAGTACTTC. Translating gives CASSSRTGVLETQYF.

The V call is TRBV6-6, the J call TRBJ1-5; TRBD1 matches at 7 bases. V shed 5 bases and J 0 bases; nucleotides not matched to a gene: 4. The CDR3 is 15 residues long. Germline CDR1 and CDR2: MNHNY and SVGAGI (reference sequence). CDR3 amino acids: CASSRQGDSNQPQHF. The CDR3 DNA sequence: TGTGCCAGCAGTCGACAGGGAGATAGCAATCAGCCCCAGCATTTT.

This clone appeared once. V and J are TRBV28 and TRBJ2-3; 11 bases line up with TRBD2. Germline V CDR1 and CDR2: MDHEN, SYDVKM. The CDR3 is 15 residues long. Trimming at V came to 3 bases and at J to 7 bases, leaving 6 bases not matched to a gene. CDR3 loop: CASSFSGGAENTQYF. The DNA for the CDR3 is TGTGCCAGCAGTTTTAGCGGGGGGGCCGAAAATACGCAGTATTTT.

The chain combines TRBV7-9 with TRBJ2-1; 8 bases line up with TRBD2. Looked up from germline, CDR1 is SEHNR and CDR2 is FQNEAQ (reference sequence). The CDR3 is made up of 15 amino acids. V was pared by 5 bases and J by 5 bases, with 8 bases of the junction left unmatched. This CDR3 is CASSPLAGTDNEQFF. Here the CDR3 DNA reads TGTGCCAGCAGCCCCTTAGCGGGGACGGACAATGAGCAGTTCTTC.

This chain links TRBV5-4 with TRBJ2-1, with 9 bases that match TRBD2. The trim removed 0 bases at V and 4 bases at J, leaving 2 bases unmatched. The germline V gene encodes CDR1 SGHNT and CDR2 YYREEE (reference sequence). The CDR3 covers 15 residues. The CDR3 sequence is CASSLGSGGYNEQFF. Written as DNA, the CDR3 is TGTGCCAGCAGCTTGGGTAGCGGGGGTTACAATGAGCAGTTCTTC.

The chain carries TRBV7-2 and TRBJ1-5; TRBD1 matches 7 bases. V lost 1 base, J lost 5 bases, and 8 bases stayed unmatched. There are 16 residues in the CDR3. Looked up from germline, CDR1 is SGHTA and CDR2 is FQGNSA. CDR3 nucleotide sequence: TGTGCCAGCAGCTTAGGGCAGGGGGGGTCCCATCAGCCCCAGCATTTT. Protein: CASSLGQGGSHQPQHF.

The CDR3 region has the DNA TGTGCCAGCAGTCCCTTGGGGGACAGGAGGGTATACAATGAGCAGTTCTTC. Translation gives CASSPLGDRRVYNEQFF. V usage is TRBV27 and J usage is TRBJ2-1, with 8 bases fitting TRBD1. CDR3 length: 17 residues. Trimming removed 5 bases from V and 4 bases from J; junction bases left unmatched: 13. Germline V gene sequence: CDR1 MNHEY, CDR2 SMNVEV (reference sequence).

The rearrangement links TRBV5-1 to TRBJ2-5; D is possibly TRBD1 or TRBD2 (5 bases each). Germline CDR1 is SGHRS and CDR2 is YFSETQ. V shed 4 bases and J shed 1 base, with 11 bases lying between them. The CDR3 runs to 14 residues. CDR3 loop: CASSLGVTQETQYF. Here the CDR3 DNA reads TGCGCCAGCAGCCTGGGGGTGACCCAAGAGACCCAGTACTTC. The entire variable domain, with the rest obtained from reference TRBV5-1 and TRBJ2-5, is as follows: KAGVTQTPRYLIKTRGQQVTLSCSPISGHRSVSWYQQTPGQGLQFLFEYFSETQRNKGNFPGRFSGRQFSNSRSEMNVSTLELGDSALYLCASSLGVTQETQYFGPGTRLLVL.

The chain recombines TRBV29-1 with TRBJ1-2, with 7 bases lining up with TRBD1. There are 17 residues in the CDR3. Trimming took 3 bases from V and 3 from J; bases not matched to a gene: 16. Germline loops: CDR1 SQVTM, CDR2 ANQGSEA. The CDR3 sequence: CSVDTYRTGARDYGYTF. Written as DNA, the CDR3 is TGCAGCGTTGATACCTATCGGACAGGAGCCCGGGACTATGGCTACACCTTC.

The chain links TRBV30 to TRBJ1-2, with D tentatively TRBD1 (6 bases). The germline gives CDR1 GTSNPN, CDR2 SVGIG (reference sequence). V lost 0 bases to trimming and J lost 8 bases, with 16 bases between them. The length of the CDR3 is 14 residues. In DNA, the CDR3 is TGTGCCTGGAGTGTATTAGGGGGGGCGAAAGGCTACACCTTC. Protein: CAWSVLGGAKGYTF.

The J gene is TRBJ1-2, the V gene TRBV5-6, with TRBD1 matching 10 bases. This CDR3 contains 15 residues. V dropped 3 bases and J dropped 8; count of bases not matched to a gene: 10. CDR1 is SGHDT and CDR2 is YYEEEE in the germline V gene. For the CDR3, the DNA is TGTGCCAGCAGCTCAATTGGACAGGGGGTTGGAGGCTACACCTTC. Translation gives CASSSIGQGVGGYTF.

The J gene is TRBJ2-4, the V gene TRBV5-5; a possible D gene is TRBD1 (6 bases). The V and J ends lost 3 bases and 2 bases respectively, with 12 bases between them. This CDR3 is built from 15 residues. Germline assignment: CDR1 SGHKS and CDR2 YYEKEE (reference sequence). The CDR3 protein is CASSSPTGTKNIQYF. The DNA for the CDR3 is TGTGCCAGCAGCTCGCCAACAGGGACCAAAAACATTCAGTACTTC.

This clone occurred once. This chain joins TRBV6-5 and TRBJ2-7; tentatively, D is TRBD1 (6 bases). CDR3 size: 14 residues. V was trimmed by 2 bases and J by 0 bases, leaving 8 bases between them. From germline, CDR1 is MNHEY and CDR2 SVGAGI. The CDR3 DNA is TGTGCCAGCAGTTACGGGGGCCCCTCCTACGAGCAGTACTTC. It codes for CASSYGGPSYEQYF.

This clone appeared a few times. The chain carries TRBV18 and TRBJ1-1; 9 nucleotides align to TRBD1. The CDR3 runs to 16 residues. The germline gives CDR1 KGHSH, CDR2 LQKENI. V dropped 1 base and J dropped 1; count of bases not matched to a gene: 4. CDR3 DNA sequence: TGTGCCAGCTCACCACTCCCGGGACAGGGGAACACTGAAGCTTTCTTT. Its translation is CASSPLPGQGNTEAFF.

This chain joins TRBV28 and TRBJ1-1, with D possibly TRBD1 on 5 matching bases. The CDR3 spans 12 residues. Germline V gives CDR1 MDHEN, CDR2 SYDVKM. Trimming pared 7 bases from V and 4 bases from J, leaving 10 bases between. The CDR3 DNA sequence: TGTGCCAGCATGAGGGGTCTCACTGAAGCTTTCTTT. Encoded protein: CASMRGLTEAFF.

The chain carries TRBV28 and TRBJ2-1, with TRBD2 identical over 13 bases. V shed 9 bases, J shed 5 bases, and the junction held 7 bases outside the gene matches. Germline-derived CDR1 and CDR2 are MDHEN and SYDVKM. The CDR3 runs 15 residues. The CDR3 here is CASLPGTSGNNEQFF. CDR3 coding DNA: TGTGCCAGTTTACCCGGGACTAGCGGGAACAATGAGCAGTTCTTC.

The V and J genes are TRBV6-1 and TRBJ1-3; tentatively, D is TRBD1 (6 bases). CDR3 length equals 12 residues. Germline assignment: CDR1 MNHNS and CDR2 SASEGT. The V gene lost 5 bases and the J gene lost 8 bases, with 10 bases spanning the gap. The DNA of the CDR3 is TGTGCCAGCAGTTTGCAGGGGTACACCATATATTTT. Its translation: CASSLQGYTIYF.

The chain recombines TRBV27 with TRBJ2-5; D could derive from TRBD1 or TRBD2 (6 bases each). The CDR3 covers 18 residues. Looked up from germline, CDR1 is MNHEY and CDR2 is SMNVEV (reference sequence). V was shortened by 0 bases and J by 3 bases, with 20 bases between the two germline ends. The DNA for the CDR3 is TGTGCCAGCAGTTTATCACCAGCACAGGGCGGGGTAGAAGAGACCCAGTACTTC. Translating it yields CASSLSPAQGGVEETQYF.

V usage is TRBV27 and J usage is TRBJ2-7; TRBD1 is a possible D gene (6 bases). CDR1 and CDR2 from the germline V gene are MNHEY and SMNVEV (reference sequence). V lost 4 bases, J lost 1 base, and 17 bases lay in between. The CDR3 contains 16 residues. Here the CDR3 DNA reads TGTGCCAGCAGTTCACACACAGGGCAGGTATCCTACGAGCAGTACTTC. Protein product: CASSSHTGQVSYEQYF.

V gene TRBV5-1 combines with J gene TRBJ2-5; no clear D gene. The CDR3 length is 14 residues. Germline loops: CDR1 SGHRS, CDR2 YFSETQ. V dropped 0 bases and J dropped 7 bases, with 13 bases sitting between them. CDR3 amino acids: CASSLEPPEGTQYF. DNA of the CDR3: TGCGCCAGCAGCTTGGAACCCCCGGAAGGGACCCAGTACTTC.

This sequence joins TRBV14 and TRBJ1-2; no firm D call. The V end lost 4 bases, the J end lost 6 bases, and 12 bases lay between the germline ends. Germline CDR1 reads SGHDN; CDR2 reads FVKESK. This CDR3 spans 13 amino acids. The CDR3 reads CASSRSSLDGYTF. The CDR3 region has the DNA TGTGCCAGCAGCCGGTCGTCTCTGGATGGCTACACCTTC.

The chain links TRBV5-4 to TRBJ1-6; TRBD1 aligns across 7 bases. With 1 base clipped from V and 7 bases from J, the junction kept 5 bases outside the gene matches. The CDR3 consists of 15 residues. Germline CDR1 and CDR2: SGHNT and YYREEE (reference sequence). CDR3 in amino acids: CASSLNRGANSPLHF. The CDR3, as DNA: TGTGCCAGCAGCTTGAACAGGGGCGCAAATTCACCCCTCCACTTT.

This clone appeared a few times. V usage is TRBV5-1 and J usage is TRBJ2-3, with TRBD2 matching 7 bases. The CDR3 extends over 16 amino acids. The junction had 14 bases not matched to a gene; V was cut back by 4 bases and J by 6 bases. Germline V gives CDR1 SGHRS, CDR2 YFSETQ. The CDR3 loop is CASSLRDSSRGDTQYF. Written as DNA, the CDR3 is TGCGCCAGCAGCCTTAGAGACAGTTCGCGGGGGGATACGCAGTATTTT.

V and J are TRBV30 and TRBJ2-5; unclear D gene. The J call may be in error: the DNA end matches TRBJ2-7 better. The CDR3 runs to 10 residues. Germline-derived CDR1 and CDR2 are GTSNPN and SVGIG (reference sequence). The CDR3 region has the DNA TGTGCCTGGAGCGTAACCGAGCAGTACTTC. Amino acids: CAWSVTEQYF.

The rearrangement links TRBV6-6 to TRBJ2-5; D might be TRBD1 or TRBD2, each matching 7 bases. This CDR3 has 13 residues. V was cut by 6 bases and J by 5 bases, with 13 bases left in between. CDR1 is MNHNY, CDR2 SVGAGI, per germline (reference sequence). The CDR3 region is CASRGGGRETQYF. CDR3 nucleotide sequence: TGTGCCAGCAGGGGAGGGGGCCGGGAGACCCAGTACTTC.

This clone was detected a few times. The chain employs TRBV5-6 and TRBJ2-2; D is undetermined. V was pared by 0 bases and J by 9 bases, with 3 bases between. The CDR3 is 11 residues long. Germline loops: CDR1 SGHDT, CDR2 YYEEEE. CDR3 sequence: CASSLGRELFF. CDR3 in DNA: TGTGCCAGCAGCTTGGGCCGGGAGCTGTTTTTT.

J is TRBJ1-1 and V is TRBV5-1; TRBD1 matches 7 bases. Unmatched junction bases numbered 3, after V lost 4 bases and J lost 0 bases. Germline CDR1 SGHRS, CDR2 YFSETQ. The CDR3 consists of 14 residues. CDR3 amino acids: CASSQGQMNTEAFF. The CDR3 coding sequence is TGCGCCAGCAGCCAGGGACAGATGAACACTGAAGCTTTCTTT.